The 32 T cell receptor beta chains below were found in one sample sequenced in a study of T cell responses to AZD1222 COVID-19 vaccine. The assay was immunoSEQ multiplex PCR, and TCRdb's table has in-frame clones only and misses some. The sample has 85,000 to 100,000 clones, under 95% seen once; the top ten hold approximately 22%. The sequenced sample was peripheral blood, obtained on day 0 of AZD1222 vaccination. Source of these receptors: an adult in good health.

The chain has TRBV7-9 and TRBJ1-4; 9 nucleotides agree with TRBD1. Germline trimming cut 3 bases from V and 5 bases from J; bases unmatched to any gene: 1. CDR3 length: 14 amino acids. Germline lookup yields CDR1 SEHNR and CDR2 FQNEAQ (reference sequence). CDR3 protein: CASSLTGGNEKLFF. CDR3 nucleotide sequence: TGTGCCAGCAGCTTGACAGGGGGGAATGAAAAACTGTTTTTT. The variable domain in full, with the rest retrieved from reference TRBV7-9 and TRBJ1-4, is DTGVSQNPRHKITKRGQNVTFRCDPISEHNRLYWYRQTLGQGPEFLTYFQNEAQLEKSRLLSDRFSAERPKGSFSTLEIQRTEQGDSAMYLCASSLTGGNEKLFFGSGTQLSVL.

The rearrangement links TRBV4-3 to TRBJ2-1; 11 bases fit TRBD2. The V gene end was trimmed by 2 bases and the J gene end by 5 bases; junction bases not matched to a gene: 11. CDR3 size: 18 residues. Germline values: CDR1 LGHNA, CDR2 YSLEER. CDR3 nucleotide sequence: TGCGCCAGCAGCCAAAACCCCAGGCTAGCGGGGGGCAACAATGAGCAGTTCTTC. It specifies CASSQNPRLAGGNNEQFF.

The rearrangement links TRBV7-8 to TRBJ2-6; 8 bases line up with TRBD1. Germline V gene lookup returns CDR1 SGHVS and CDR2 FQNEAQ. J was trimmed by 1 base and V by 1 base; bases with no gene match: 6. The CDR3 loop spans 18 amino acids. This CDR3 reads CASSLGGRGRSGANVLTF. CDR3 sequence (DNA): TGTGCCAGCAGCTTAGGTGGCAGGGGGCGGTCTGGGGCCAACGTCCTGACTTTC.

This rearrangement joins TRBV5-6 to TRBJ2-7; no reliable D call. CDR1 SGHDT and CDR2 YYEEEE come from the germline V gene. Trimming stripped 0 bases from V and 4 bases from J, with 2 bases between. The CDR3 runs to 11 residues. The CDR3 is CASSLAYEQYF. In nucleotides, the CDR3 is TGTGCCAGCAGCTTGGCGTACGAGCAGTACTTC.

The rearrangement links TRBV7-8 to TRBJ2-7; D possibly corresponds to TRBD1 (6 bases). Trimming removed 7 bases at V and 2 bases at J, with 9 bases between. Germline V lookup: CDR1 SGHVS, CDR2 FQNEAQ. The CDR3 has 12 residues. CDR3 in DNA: TGTGCCAGCACAGGGGCCGCCTACGAGCAGTACTTC. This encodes CASTGAAYEQYF.

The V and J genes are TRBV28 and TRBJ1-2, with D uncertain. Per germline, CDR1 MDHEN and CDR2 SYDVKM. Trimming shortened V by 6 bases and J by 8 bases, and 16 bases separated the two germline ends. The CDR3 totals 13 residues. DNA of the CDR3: TGTGCCAGCAGGGGGTACCTCAGAGGGGGCTACACCTTC. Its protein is CASRGYLRGGYTF.

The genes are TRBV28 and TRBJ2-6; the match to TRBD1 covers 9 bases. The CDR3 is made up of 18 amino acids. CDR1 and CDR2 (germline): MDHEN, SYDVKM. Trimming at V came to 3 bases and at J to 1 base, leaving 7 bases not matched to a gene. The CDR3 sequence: CASSFPGQGVSGANVLTF. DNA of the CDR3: TGTGCCAGCAGTTTCCCGGGACAGGGAGTGTCTGGGGCCAACGTCCTGACTTTC.

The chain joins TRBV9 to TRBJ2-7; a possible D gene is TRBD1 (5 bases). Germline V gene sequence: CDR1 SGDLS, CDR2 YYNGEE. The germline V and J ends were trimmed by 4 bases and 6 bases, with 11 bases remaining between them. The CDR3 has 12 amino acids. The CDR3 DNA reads TGTGCCAGCAGCTCCCAGGGTATCGAGCAGTACTTC. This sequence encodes CASSSQGIEQYF.

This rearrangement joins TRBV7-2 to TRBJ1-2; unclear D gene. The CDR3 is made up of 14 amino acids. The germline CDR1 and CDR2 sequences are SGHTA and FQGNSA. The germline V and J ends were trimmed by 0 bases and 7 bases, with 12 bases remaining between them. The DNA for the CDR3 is TGTGCCAGCAGCTTAGCGCACGGTTGGGGTGGCTACACCTTC. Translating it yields CASSLAHGWGGYTF.

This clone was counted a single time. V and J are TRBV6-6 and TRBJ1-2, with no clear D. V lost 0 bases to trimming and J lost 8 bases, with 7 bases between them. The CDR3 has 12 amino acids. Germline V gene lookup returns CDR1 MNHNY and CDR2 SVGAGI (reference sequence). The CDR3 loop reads CASSYSMEGYTF. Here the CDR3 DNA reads TGTGCCAGCAGTTACTCAATGGAGGGCTACACCTTC.

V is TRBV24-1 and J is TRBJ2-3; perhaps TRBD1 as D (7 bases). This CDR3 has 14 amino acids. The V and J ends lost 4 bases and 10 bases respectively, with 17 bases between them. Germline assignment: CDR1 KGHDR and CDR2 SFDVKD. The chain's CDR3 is CATSEGGGERAQYF. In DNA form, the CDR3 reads TGTGCCACCAGTGAAGGGGGCGGGGAAAGGGCGCAGTATTTT.

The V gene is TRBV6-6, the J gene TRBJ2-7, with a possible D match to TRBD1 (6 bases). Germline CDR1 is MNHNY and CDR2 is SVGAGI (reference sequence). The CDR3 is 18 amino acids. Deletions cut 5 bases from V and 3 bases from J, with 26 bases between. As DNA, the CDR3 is TGTGCCAGCAGTCCCTCTCGACAGGTTCTCCTCCTAGGCTACGAGCAGTACTTC. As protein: CASSPSRQVLLLGYEQYF.

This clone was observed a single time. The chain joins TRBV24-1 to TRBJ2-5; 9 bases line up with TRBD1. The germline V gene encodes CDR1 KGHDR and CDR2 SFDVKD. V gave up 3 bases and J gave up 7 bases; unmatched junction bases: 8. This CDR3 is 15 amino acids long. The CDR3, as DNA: TGTGCCACCAGTGATGGGGGGGGGACAGGGAGGACCCAGTACTTC. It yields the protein CATSDGGGTGRTQYF.

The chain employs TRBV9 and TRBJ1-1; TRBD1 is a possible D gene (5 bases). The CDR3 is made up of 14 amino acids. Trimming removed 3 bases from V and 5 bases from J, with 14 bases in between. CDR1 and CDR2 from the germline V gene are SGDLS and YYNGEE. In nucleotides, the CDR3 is TGTGCCAGCAGCGGGCGCGGGGGAATAACTGAAGCTTTCTTT. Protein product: CASSGRGGITEAFF.

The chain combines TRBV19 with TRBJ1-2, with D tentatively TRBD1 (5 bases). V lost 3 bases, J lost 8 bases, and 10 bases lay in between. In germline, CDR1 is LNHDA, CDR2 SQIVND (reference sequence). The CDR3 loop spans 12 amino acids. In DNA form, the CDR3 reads TGTGCCAGTAGTATCCAGGGTTACGGCTACACCTTC. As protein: CASSIQGYGYTF.

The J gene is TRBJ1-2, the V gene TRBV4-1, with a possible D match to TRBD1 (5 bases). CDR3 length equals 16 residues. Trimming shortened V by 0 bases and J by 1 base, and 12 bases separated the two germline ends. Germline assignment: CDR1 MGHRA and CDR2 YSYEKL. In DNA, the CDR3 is TGCGCCAGCAGCCAAGATTGGGGGGGGGATAACTATGGCTACACCTTC. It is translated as CASSQDWGGDNYGYTF.

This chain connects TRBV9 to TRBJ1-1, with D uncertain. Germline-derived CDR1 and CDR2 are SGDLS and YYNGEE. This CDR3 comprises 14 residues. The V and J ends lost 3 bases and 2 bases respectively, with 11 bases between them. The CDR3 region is CASSAIQGNTEAFF. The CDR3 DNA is TGTGCCAGCAGCGCCATACAAGGAAACACTGAAGCTTTCTTT.

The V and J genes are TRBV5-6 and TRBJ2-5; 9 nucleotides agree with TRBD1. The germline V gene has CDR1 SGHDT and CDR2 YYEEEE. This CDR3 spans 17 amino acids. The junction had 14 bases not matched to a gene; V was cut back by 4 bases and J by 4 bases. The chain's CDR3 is CASSTDRDRVGGETQYF. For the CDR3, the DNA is TGTGCCAGCAGCACAGACCGGGACAGGGTAGGGGGAGAGACCCAGTACTTC. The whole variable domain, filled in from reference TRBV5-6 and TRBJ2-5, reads DAGVTQSPTHLIKTRGQQVTLRCSPKSGHDTVSWYQQALGQGPQFIFQYYEEEERQRGNFPDRFSGHQFPNYSSELNVNALLLGDSALYLCASSTDRDRVGGETQYFGPGTRLLVL.

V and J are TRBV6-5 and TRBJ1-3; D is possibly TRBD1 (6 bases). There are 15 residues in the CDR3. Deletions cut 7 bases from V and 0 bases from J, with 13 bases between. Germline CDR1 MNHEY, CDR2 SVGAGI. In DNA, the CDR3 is TGTGCCAGCATCGACAGGATCGCCTCTGGAAACACCATATATTTT. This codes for CASIDRIASGNTIYF.

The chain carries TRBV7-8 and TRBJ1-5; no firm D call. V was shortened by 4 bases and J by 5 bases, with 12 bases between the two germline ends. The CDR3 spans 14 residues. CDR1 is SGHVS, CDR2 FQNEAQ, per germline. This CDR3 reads CASSSQIAYQPQHF. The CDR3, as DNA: TGTGCCAGCAGCTCCCAAATAGCTTATCAGCCCCAGCATTTT.

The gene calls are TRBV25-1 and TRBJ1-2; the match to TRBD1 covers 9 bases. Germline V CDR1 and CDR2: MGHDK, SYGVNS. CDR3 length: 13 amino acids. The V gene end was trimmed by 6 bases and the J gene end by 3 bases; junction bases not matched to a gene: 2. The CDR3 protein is CASRQGAYYGYTF. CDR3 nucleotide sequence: TGTGCCAGCAGACAGGGGGCTTACTATGGCTACACCTTC.

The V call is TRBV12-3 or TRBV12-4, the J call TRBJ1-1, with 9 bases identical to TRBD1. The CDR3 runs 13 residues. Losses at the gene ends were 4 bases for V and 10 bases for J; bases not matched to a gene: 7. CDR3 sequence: CASSSSGTGRAFF. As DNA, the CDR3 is TGTGCCAGCAGTTCGTCCGGGACAGGGAGAGCTTTCTTT.

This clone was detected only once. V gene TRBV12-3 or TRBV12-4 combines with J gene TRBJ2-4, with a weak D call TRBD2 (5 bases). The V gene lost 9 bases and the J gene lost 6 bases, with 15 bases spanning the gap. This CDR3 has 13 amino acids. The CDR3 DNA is TGTGCCAGTTCAGAGGGTTTTGGAAACATTCAGTACTTC. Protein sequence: CASSEGFGNIQYF.

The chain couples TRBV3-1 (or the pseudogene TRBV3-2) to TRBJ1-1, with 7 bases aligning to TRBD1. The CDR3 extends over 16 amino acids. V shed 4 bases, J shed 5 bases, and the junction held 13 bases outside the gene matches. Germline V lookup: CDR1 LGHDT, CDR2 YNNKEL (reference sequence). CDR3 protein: CASSRFQGTAVTEAFF. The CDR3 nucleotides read TGTGCCAGCAGCCGATTTCAAGGGACAGCGGTAACTGAAGCTTTCTTT.

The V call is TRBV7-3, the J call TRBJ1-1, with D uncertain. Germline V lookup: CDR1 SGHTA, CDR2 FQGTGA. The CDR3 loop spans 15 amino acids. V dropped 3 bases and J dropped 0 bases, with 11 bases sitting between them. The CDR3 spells CASSFERRLNTEAFF. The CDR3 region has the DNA TGTGCCAGCAGCTTCGAACGTAGGTTGAACACTGAAGCTTTCTTT.

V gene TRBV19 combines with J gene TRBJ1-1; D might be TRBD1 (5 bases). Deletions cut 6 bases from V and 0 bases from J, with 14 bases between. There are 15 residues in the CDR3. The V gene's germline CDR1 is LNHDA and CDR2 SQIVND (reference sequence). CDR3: CASSLGRLMNTEAFF. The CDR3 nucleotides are TGTGCCAGTAGCTTGGGGCGGTTAATGAACACTGAAGCTTTCTTT.

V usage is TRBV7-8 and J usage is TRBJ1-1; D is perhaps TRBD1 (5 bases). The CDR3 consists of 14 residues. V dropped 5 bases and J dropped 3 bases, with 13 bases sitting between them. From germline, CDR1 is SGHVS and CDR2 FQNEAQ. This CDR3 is CASSRTGGHTEAFF. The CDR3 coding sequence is TGTGCCAGCAGCCGTACAGGCGGCCACACTGAAGCTTTCTTT.

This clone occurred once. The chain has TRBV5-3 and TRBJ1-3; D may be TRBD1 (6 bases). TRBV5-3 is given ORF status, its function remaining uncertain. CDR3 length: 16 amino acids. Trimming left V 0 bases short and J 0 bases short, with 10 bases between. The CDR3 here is CARSLALQGSGNTIYF. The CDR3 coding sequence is TGTGCCAGAAGCTTGGCTCTACAGGGCTCTGGAAACACCATATATTTT.

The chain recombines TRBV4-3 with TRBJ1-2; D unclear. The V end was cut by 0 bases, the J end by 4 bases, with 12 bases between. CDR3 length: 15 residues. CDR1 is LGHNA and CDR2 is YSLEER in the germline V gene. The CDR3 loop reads CASSQDPQGSYGYTF. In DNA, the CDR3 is TGCGCCAGCAGCCAAGATCCGCAAGGAAGCTATGGCTACACCTTC.

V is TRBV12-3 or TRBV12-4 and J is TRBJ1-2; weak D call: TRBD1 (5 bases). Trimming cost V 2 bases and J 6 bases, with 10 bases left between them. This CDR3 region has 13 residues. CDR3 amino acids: CASSLMPGNGYTF. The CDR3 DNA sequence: TGTGCCAGCAGTTTAATGCCAGGGAATGGCTACACCTTC.

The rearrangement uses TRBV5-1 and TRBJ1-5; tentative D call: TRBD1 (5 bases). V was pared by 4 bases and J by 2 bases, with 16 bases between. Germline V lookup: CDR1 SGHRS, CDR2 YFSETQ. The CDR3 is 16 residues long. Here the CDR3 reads CASSKGASGGNQPQHF. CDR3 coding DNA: TGCGCCAGCAGCAAAGGGGCCTCTGGGGGCAATCAGCCCCAGCATTTT.

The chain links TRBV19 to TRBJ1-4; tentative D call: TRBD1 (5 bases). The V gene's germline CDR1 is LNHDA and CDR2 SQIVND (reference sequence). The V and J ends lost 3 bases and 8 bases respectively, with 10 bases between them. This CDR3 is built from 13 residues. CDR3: CASSITGGEKLFF. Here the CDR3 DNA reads TGTGCCAGTAGTATCACAGGCGGGGAAAAACTGTTTTTT.